One and the same sample provided the 20 T cell receptor beta chains below, sequenced in a study of blood T cell repertoires in COVID-19. The assay was immunoSEQ multiplex PCR, and TCRdb's table has in-frame clones only and misses some. Of around 100,000 clones in the sample, 88% were seen once. Sequenced input: peripheral blood. These receptors all come from a human donor in a cohort sampled during active COVID-19.

V and J are TRBV7-2 and TRBJ2-7, with 11 bases that match TRBD2. The length of the CDR3 is 15 residues. Losses at the gene ends were 1 base for V and 5 bases for J; bases not matched to a gene: 4. CDR1 and CDR2 from the germline V gene are SGHTA and FQGNSA. This CDR3 reads CASSLDSGRADEQYF. CDR3 nucleotide sequence: TGTGCCAGCAGCTTAGATAGCGGGAGGGCCGACGAGCAGTACTTC.

The V call is TRBV20-1, the J call TRBJ2-7; 9 nucleotides align to TRBD2. Germline V gene data show CDR1 as DFQATT and CDR2 as SNEGSKA (reference sequence). The CDR3 consists of 15 residues. Trimming cost V 3 bases and J 3 bases; bases outside gene matches: 9. The CDR3 here is CSASLGGTSFYEQYF. The CDR3 DNA follows: TGCAGTGCTAGTTTAGGCGGGACTAGCTTCTACGAGCAGTACTTC.

This clone has just one count. The same CDR3 can be traced to other DNA sequences in this sample. CDR3 in amino acids: CASSNGTEQETQYF. The CDR3 nucleotides are TGTGCCAGCAGCAACGGGACAGAACAAGAGACCCAGTACTTC. This sequence joins TRBV21-1 and TRBJ2-5; the D segment call TRBD1 is taken from the table without a DNA check. TRBV21-1 is recorded as a pseudogene. CDR3 size: 14 residues.

The chain is built from TRBV25-1 and TRBJ1-1, with 7 bases identical to TRBD1. The V segment lost 8 bases and the J segment 6 bases; nucleotides outside the gene matches: 6. There are 12 residues in the CDR3. CDR1 is MGHDK and CDR2 is SYGVNS in the germline V gene. Here the CDR3 DNA reads TGTGCCAGCGGCCGACAGGGTGCTGAAGCTTTCTTT. Translating gives CASGRQGAEAFF. Looking up the rest from reference TRBV25-1 and TRBJ1-1 gives the full variable domain: EADIYQTPRYLVIGTGKKITLECSQTMGHDKMYWYQQDPGMELHLIHYSYGVNSTEKGDLSSESTVSRIRTEHFPLTLESARPSHTSQYLCASGRQGAEAFFGQGTRLTVV.

This clone was counted only a few times. The genes are TRBV7-9 and TRBJ2-4, with D maybe TRBD2 (5 bases). The CDR3 is 14 amino acids. Trimming pared 4 bases from V and 1 base from J, leaving 8 bases between. CDR1 SEHNR and CDR2 FQNEAQ come from the germline V gene (reference sequence). In nucleotides, the CDR3 is TGTGCCAGCAGCTCGGAGGCGGCCAAAAACATTCAGTACTTC. Protein: CASSSEAAKNIQYF.

The V call is TRBV19, the J call TRBJ2-7, with TRBD1 matching 8 bases. Germline values: CDR1 LNHDA, CDR2 SQIVND (reference sequence). With 5 bases clipped from V and 5 bases from J, the junction kept 5 bases outside the gene matches. This CDR3 comprises 13 residues. DNA of the CDR3: TGTGCCAGTAGTGCCAGGGGGCAAGACGAGCAGTACTTC. Its translation: CASSARGQDEQYF.

This chain links TRBV5-1 with TRBJ2-7; TRBD2 agrees at 9 bases. Losses at the gene ends were 0 bases for V and 3 bases for J; bases not matched to a gene: 4. This CDR3 has 15 residues. Germline V gives CDR1 SGHRS, CDR2 YFSETQ. CDR3 in DNA: TGCGCCAGCAGCTTGGGGTTAGCGGGGGTCTACGAGCAGTACTTC. Encoded protein: CASSLGLAGVYEQYF. The variable domain in full, completed from reference TRBV5-1 and TRBJ2-7, reads KAGVTQTPRYLIKTRGQQVTLSCSPISGHRSVSWYQQTPGQGLQFLFEYFSETQRNKGNFPGRFSGRQFSNSRSEMNVSTLELGDSALYLCASSLGLAGVYEQYFGPGTRLTVT.

The genes are TRBV12-3 or TRBV12-4 and TRBJ2-7, with 8 bases matching TRBD1. The length of the CDR3 is 13 residues. The ends lost 6 bases at V and 7 bases at J; junction bases unmatched: 8. CDR3 nucleotide sequence: TGTGCCAGCAGCCCGACAGGGGCGGGGGAGCAGTACTTC. Protein sequence: CASSPTGAGEQYF.

The rearrangement uses TRBV29-1 and TRBJ2-3, with 14 bases that match TRBD2. V dropped 6 bases and J dropped 5; count of bases not matched to a gene: 1. The germline V gene has CDR1 SQVTM and CDR2 ANQGSEA. The CDR3 sequence is 13 residues long. The CDR3 DNA reads as TGCAGCGTAGGACTAGCGGGAGGAGATACGCAGTATTTT. Encoded protein: CSVGLAGGDTQYF.

On this clone: At one of its ends the junction is not consistent with the germline gene, which may arise from a read error. The chain uses TRBV27 and TRBJ2-7; 7 nucleotides align to TRBD2. Germline values: CDR1 MNHEY, CDR2 SMNVEV (reference sequence). The CDR3 has 15 residues. As DNA, the CDR3 is TGTGCCAGCAGATTATCTAGCGGAAGCTCCTACGAGCAGTACTTC. The encoded protein is CASRLSSGSSYEQYF.

V is TRBV12-3 or TRBV12-4 and J is TRBJ1-5, with D possibly matching TRBD1 (5 bases). Between the trimmed V and J ends, which lost 5 bases and 9 bases, there was a span of 8 bases. The CDR3 consists of 11 residues. CDR3 coding DNA: TGTGCCAGCAGTGAAAGGGGGCCCCAGCATTTT. Amino acid sequence: CASSERGPQHF.

The chain uses TRBV2 and TRBJ2-1, with 10 bases matching TRBD2. CDR1 and CDR2 from the germline V gene are SNHLY and FYNNEI. V dropped 8 bases and J dropped 5; count of bases not matched to a gene: 6. This CDR3 region has 14 residues. Here the CDR3 reads CASAPSGRHNEQFF. CDR3 nucleotide sequence: TGTGCCAGCGCACCTAGCGGGAGACACAATGAGCAGTTCTTC.

The chain combines TRBV5-1 with TRBJ1-4, with D possibly matching TRBD1 (6 bases). Trimming pared 1 base from V and 2 bases from J, leaving 9 bases between. This CDR3 is 15 amino acids long. The germline V gene has CDR1 SGHRS and CDR2 YFSETQ. This CDR3 reads CASSLPQGTNEKLFF. Here the CDR3 DNA reads TGCGCCAGCAGCTTGCCCCAGGGGACTAATGAAAAACTGTTTTTT.

The rearrangement links TRBV5-1 to TRBJ2-1, with 13 bases identical to TRBD2. The CDR3 contains 19 residues. In germline, CDR1 is SGHRS, CDR2 YFSETQ. V trimming: 6 bases; J trimming: 0 bases; junction bases outside the gene matches: 12. CDR3 in amino acids: CASTSGLAGAPSSYNEQFF. Written as DNA, the CDR3 is TGCGCCAGCACTTCTGGACTAGCGGGGGCTCCTAGCTCCTACAATGAGCAGTTCTTC.

The chain joins TRBV6-2 or TRBV6-3 to TRBJ2-1; maybe TRBD2 (6 bases). The CDR3 is made up of 18 amino acids. V gave up 5 bases and J gave up 10 bases, with 30 bases separating them. CDR1 and CDR2 from the germline V gene are MNHEY and SVGEGT. Written as DNA, the CDR3 is TGTGCCAGCAGTCCCACCCGGGACTCCTCCTCGCTTGCGCGAGAGCAGTTCTTC. This codes for CASSPTRDSSSLAREQFF.

This clone was counted a few times. This chain connects TRBV5-1 to TRBJ2-2; D is uncertain. Looked up from germline, CDR1 is SGHRS and CDR2 is YFSETQ. Trimming took 2 bases from V and 0 from J, leaving 8 bases between them. The CDR3 is made up of 15 amino acids. The CDR3 DNA follows: TGCGCCAGCAGCTTCTACTATCCGAACACCGGGGAGCTGTTTTTT. Translation: CASSFYYPNTGELFF.

This chain connects TRBV10-1 to TRBJ2-1; the D is unclear. Germline V CDR1 and CDR2: WNHNN, SYGVQD (reference sequence). The CDR3 runs to 12 residues. Trimming stripped 2 bases from V and 8 bases from J, with 7 bases between. The CDR3 DNA reads TGCGCCAGCAGTGAGGTCGGAGATGAGCAGTTCTTC. It encodes CASSEVGDEQFF.

The rearrangement links TRBV4-2 to TRBJ1-3, with 7 bases fitting TRBD1. V dropped 4 bases and J dropped 2; count of bases not matched to a gene: 5. Germline V gene data show CDR1 as LGHNA and CDR2 as YNFKEQ. CDR3 length: 15 residues. The CDR3 DNA is TGTGCCAGCAGCCCAATAGACAGGGCTGGAAACACCATATATTTT. This gives the protein CASSPIDRAGNTIYF.

The rearrangement joins TRBV5-1 to TRBJ2-7; tentatively, D is TRBD1 (5 bases). Looked up from germline, CDR1 is SGHRS and CDR2 is YFSETQ. The CDR3 length is 12 residues. V lost 1 base to trimming and J lost 4 bases, with 6 bases between them. In nucleotides, the CDR3 is TGCGCCAGCAGCTTGACAGGTTACGAGCAGTACTTC. This gives the protein CASSLTGYEQYF.

The chain has TRBV28 and TRBJ2-7; the match to TRBD1 covers 8 bases. Germline CDR1 reads MDHEN; CDR2 reads SYDVKM. The CDR3 covers 16 residues. The V and J ends lost 6 bases and 4 bases, in that order; junction bases with no gene match: 14. This CDR3 is CASSPHGTGGAYEQYF. The CDR3 DNA reads TGTGCCAGCAGCCCCCACGGGACAGGTGGGGCTTACGAGCAGTACTTC.